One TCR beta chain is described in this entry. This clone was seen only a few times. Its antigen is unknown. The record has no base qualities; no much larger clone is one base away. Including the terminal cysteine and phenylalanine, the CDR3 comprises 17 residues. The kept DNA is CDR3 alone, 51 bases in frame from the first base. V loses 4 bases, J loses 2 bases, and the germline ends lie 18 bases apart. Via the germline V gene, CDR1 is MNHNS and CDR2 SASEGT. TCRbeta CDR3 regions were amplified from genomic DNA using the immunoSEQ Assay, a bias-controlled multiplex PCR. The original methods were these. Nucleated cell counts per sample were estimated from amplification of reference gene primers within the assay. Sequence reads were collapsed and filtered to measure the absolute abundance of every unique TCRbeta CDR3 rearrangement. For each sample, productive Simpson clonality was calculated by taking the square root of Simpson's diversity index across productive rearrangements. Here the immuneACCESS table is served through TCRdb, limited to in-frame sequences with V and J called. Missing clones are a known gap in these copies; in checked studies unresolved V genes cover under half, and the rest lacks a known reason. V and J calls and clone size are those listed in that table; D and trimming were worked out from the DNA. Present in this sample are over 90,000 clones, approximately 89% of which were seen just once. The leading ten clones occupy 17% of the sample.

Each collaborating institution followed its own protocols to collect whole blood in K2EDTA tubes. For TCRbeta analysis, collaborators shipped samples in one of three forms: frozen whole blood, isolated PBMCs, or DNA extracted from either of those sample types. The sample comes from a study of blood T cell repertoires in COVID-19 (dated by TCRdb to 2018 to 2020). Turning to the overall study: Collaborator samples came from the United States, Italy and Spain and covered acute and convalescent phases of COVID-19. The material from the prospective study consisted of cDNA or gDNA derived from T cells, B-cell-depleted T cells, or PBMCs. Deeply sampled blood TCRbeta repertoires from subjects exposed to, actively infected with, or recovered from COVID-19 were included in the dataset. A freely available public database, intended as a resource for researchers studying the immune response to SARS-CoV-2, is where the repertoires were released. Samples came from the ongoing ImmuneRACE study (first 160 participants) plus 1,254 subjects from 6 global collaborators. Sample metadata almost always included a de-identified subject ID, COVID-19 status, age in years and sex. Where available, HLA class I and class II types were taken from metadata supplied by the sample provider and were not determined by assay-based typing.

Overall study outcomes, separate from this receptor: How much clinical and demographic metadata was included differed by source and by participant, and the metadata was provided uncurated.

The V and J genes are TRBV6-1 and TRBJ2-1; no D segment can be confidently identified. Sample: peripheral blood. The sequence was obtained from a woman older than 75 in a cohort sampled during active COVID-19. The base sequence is TGTGCCAGCAGTGCCGGAAAATCAGGATGGGCCTACAATGAGCAGTTCTTC. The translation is CASSAGKSGWAYNEQFF.